One and the same sample provided the 3 T cell receptor beta chains below, sequenced in a study of beta chain features in type 1 diabetes. No antigens are known for them. Regarding the study as a whole: Moderate yet significant TCRB CDR3 shortening was seen in Type 1 diabetes patients in all four CD4+ subsets.

All of the isolated RNA was reverse transcribed, so expressed TCRB transcripts were sequenced. Produced via immunoSEQ multiplex PCR; TCRdb's table is partial and in-frame only. This table has 630,000 or so clones, over 13% appearing once. The sample comprised naive CD4+ T cells from blood. The source is a man aged 18 to 29 with type 1 diabetes.

This clone occurred a few times. The genes are TRBV25-1 and TRBJ1-3, with no clear D. Trimming removed 0 bases from V and 9 bases from J, with 9 bases in between. Germline V gives CDR1 MGHDK, CDR2 SYGVNS. CDR3 size: 13 residues. The CDR3: CASSEYGVGTIYF. CDR3 nucleotides: TGTGCCAGCAGTGAATACGGTGTTGGCACCATATATTTT.

The genes are TRBV18 and TRBJ2-7, with 7 bases aligning to TRBD2. The CDR3 consists of 16 residues. With 3 bases clipped from V and 5 bases from J, the junction kept 13 bases outside the gene matches. Germline V gives CDR1 KGHSH, CDR2 LQKENI. The CDR3 DNA reads TGTGCCAGCTCACCTCGGGCCCTAGCGGCGGGTAACGAGCAGTACTTC. The encoded protein is CASSPRALAAGNEQYF.

The sample holds a few counts of this clone. This chain connects TRBV7-9 to TRBJ2-7; D uncertain. Trimming stripped 5 bases from V and 7 bases from J, with 15 bases between. The V gene's germline CDR1 is SEHNR and CDR2 FQNEAQ (reference sequence). CDR3 size: 13 residues. CDR3 in amino acids: CASSPVGMGEQYF. As DNA, the CDR3 is TGTGCCAGCAGCCCTGTAGGTATGGGTGAGCAGTACTTC. Complete variable domain (other parts from reference TRBV7-9 and TRBJ2-7): DTGVSQNPRHKITKRGQNVTFRCDPISEHNRLYWYRQTLGQGPEFLTYFQNEAQLEKSRLLSDRFSAERPKGSFSTLEIQRTEQGDSAMYLCASSPVGMGEQYFGPGTRLTVT.